Each of the 15 T cell receptor beta chains below was sequenced from the same sample in a study of blood T cells in healthy people across ages. A sample-barcoded 5' primer and a J-beta primer mix were used in a second PCR of roughly 7 to 11 cycles. TCRdb itself ran the 5' RACE reads through MiXCR, one entry per CDR3 protein. The sample has roughly 1,500,000 distinct CDR3 sequences; about 35% are singletons. Specimen: blood. The receptors were sampled from a woman in her twenties or thirties in good health.

The chain recombines TRBV20-1 with TRBJ2-7, with D perhaps being TRBD1 or TRBD2 (5 bases each). Deletions cut 3 bases from V and 3 bases from J, with 18 bases between. This CDR3 spans 15 amino acids. CDR1 is DFQATT, CDR2 SNEGSKA, per germline (reference sequence). The CDR3 sequence is CSARSEGDPIYEQYF. The CDR3 nucleotides read TGCAGTGCTAGGAGCGAAGGGGACCCGATCTACGAGCAGTACTTC.

This clonotype was recorded at least ten times. J is TRBJ2-1 and V is TRBV6-6; D is perhaps TRBD1 or TRBD2 (5 bases each). CDR1 MNHNY and CDR2 SVGAGI come from the germline V gene (reference sequence). The CDR3 totals 13 residues. V dropped 5 bases and J dropped 13 bases, with 18 bases sitting between them. CDR3 coding DNA: TGTGCCAGCAGTACCCGGGGCCAGCAGGGTCAGTTCTTC. This translates into CASSTRGQQGQFF.

The V call is TRBV20-1, the J call TRBJ2-3, with 9 bases fitting TRBD2. The trim removed 3 bases at V and 2 bases at J, leaving 9 bases unmatched. There are 16 residues in the CDR3. The germline V gene has CDR1 DFQATT and CDR2 SNEGSKA (reference sequence). The CDR3 nucleotides are TGCAGTGCTAGTTCCCGGACTAGCGACCCCACAGATACGCAGTATTTT. Encoded protein: CSASSRTSDPTDTQYF.

The V call is TRBV9, the J call TRBJ2-1; D unclear. Germline loops: CDR1 SGDLS, CDR2 YYNGEE. V dropped 0 bases and J dropped 9 bases, with 13 bases sitting between them. The length of the CDR3 is 14 residues. The CDR3 is CASSVANRVGEQFF. For the CDR3, the DNA is TGTGCCAGCAGCGTAGCTAATAGGGTGGGTGAGCAGTTCTTC.

The CDR3 DNA reads as TGCAGTGCTAGAGAGGCTAAGGTAGCGGGAGGTTTCACAGATACGCAGTATTTT. This gives the protein CSAREAKVAGGFTDTQYF. The genes are TRBV20-1 and TRBJ2-3; 10 nucleotides agree with TRBD2. With V trimmed by 0 bases and J by 2 bases, 11 bases remained unmatched. This CDR3 region has 18 residues. Germline V CDR1 and CDR2: DFQATT, SNEGSKA (reference sequence).

This clonotype was counted a few times. A clone one base away is much larger, so this may be a read error. CDR3 in amino acids: CASSLGDSINEQYF. DNA of the CDR3: TGCGCCAGCAGCTTGGGGGACAGCATCAATGAGCAGTACTTC. The V call is TRBV5-1, the J call TRBJ2-1, with TRBD1 matching 7 bases. The DNA end is a closer match to TRBJ2-7, so the J assignment may be wrong. CDR1 and CDR2 (germline): SGHRS, YFSETQ. The CDR3 has 14 residues.

This clonotype was observed a few times. This chain uses TRBV20-1 with TRBJ2-7; TRBD1 matches at 11 bases. Germline V gene data show CDR1 as DFQATT and CDR2 as SNEGSKA (reference sequence). CDR3 length: 15 amino acids. V lost 1 base and J lost 7; bases outside the gene matches: 9. This CDR3 is CSARGTGGREGEQYF. The CDR3 bases are TGCAGTGCTAGAGGGACAGGGGGCCGGGAAGGGGAGCAGTACTTC.

The chain links TRBV4-1 to TRBJ1-5; D may be TRBD1 (5 bases). The ends were cut back, 0 bases at V and 4 bases at J, with 16 bases in the middle. The CDR3 runs to 17 residues. The germline gives CDR1 MGHRA, CDR2 YSYEKL. DNA for the CDR3: TGCGCCAGCAGCCAAGATTTGGGGGAATTAGCTAATCAGCCCCAGCATTTT. Residues: CASSQDLGELANQPQHF.

Many counts were recorded for this clonotype. The V call is TRBV7-2, the J call TRBJ2-4; no clear D. The germline V gene encodes CDR1 SGHTA and CDR2 FQGNSA. There are 13 residues in the CDR3. Trimming took off 1 base at V and 8 bases at J, with 9 bases between the two ends. Here the CDR3 DNA reads TGTGCCAGCAGCTTAGAGATCCATGACATTCAGTACTTC. Its protein product is CASSLEIHDIQYF.

The chain joins TRBV3-1 to TRBJ2-3; TRBD2 matches 12 bases. This CDR3 is 16 amino acids long. After removal of 2 bases from V and 3 bases from J, the junction contained 3 bases not matched to a gene. Germline V gene data show CDR1 as LGHDT and CDR2 as YNNKEL (reference sequence). For the CDR3, the DNA is TGTGCCAGCAGCCAATCGACTAGCGGGAGAACAGATACGCAGTATTTT. Its protein is CASSQSTSGRTDTQYF.

The rearrangement joins TRBV11-3 to TRBJ2-1, with D tentatively TRBD2 (6 bases). The germline V gene encodes CDR1 SGHNT and CDR2 YENEEA. V was shortened by 3 bases and J by 0 bases, with 9 bases between the two germline ends. The CDR3 is 15 amino acids. CDR3 loop: CASSFHGGSYNEQFF. In DNA, the CDR3 is TGTGCCAGCAGCTTTCACGGGGGCTCCTACAATGAGCAGTTCTTC.

The rearrangement uses TRBV20-1 and TRBJ2-1, with a weak D call TRBD2 (9 bases). Germline V lookup: CDR1 DFQATT, CDR2 SNEGSKA (reference sequence). The V gene lost 0 bases and the J gene lost 7 bases, with 22 bases spanning the gap. The CDR3 runs to 17 residues. In DNA form, the CDR3 reads TGCAGTGCTAGAGATCTAGCGGGGACAGGAGATCGGAATGAGCAGTTCTTC. Encoded protein: CSARDLAGTGDRNEQFF.

The table lists this clonotype with a few counts. The rearrangement uses TRBV7-9 and TRBJ1-1; no clear D gene. With 1 base removed from V and 6 bases from J, the gap between germline ends came to 3 bases. This CDR3 has 11 residues. Per germline, CDR1 SEHNR and CDR2 FQNEAQ (reference sequence). Here the CDR3 reads CASSLVSEAFF. Here the CDR3 DNA reads TGTGCCAGCAGCTTAGTCTCTGAAGCTTTCTTT.

A note on this clonotype: Relative to the germline gene, one junction end is altered; a read error may explain this. The rearrangement links TRBV20-1 to TRBJ2-3, with D hard to call. This CDR3 has 16 amino acids. Per the germline V gene, CDR1 is DFQATT and CDR2 is SNEGSKA (reference sequence). This chain's CDR3 is CSASGPSGEGTDTQYF. DNA of the CDR3: TGCAGTGCTAGTGGGCCTAGTGGGGAAGGCACGGATACGCAGTATTTT.

The CDR3 DNA follows: TGTGCCAGCAGCTCAGGGCCTAGCGCAAAAGAGACCCAGTACTTC. Encoded protein: CASSSGPSAKETQYF. V gene TRBV7-9 combines with J gene TRBJ2-5, with a weak D call TRBD2 (6 bases). V was clipped by 4 bases and J by 3 bases, with 15 bases between them. CDR1 SEHNR and CDR2 FQNEAQ come from the germline V gene (reference sequence). This CDR3 is built from 15 residues.